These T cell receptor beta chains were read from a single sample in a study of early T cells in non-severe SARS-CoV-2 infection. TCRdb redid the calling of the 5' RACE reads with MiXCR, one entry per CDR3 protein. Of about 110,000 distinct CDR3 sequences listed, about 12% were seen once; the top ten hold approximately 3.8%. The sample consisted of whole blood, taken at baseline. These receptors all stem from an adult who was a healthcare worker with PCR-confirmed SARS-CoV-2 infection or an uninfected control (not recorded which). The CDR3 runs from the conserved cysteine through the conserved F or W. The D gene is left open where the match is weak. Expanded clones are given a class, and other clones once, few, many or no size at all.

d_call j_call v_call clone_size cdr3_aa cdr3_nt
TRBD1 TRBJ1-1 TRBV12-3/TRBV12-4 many CASSYPGQGNTEAFF TGTGCCAGCAGTTATCCGGGACAGGGGAACACTGAAGCTTTCTTT
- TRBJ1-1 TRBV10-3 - CAISRTGINTEAFF TGTGCCATCAGCAGAACAGGGATCAACACTGAAGCTTTCTTT
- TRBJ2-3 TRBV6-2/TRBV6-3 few CARTDTQYF TGTGCCAGGACAGATACGCAGTATTTT
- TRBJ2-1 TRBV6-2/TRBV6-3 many CASSHSGSSYNEQFF TGTGCCAGCAGCCATAGCGGTTCCTCCTACAATGAGCAGTTCTTC
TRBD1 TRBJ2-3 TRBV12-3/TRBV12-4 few CASRPKQGAGDTQYF TGTGCCAGCAGACCGAAACAGGGGGCCGGGGATACGCAGTATTTT
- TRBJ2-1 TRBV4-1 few CASSQPLFGGSYNEQFF TGCGCCAGCAGCCAACCCCTATTTGGGGGCTCCTACAATGAGCAGTTCTTC
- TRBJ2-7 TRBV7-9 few CAISGAGNPNEQYF TGTGCCATCTCCGGCGCAGGGAATCCCAACGAGCAGTACTTC
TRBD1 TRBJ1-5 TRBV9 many CASSVGQGQPQHF TGTGCCAGCAGCGTAGGACAGGGACAGCCCCAGCATTTT
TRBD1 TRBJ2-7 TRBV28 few CASSWTGATYEQYF TGTGCCAGCAGTTGGACAGGGGCCACCTACGAGCAGTACTTC
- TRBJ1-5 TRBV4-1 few CASSQEPQVGNQPQHF TGCGCCAGCAGCCAAGAGCCGCAGGTGGGGAATCAGCCCCAGCATTTT
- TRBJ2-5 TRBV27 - CASWEYQETQYF TGTGCCAGTTGGGAGTACCAAGAGACCCAGTACTTC
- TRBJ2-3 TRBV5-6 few CASSGFLGAGTDTQYF TGTGCCAGCTCCGGGTTTTTGGGGGCCGGCACAGATACGCAGTATTTT
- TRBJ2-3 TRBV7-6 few CASSLGDWSSTDTQYF TGTGCCAGCAGCCTGGGGGACTGGAGCAGCACAGATACGCAGTATTTT
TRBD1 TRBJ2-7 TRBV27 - CASSLKQGYSYEQYF TGTGCCAGCAGCTTAAAACAGGGGTACTCCTACGAGCAGTACTTC
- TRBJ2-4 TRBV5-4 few CASSLPGTRDVIQYF TGTGCCAGCAGCTTGCCCGGAACTCGGGACGTCATTCAGTACTTC
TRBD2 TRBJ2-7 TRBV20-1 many CSARRAGTTYEQYF TGCAGTGCTAGAAGAGCGGGGACCACCTACGAGCAGTACTTC
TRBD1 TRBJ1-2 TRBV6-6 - CASSYQLGGASGYGYTF TGTGCCAGCAGTTACCAGCTAGGGGGCGCATCGGGCTATGGCTACACCTTC
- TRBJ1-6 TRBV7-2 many CASSLQGSNSPLHF TGTGCCAGCAGCTTACAGGGATCCAATTCACCCCTCCACTTT
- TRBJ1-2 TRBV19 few CASRPGQWVYGYTF TGTGCCAGTAGGCCGGGGCAGTGGGTCTATGGCTACACCTTC
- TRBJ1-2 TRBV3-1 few CASSRNGANYGYTF TGTGCCAGCAGCCGGAACGGTGCTAACTATGGCTACACCTTC
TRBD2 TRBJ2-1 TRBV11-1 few CASSTMGGRNNEQFF TGTGCCAGCAGCACAATGGGCGGGAGGAACAATGAGCAGTTCTTC
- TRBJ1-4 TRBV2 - CASSIQRNEKLFF TGTGCCAGCAGTATACAGCGTAATGAAAAACTGTTTTTT
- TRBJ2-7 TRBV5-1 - CASSLALDGDIAYEQYF TGCGCCAGCAGCTTGGCCTTGGACGGAGACATTGCCTACGAGCAGTACTTC
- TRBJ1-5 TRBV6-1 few CASSETGLTQHF TGTGCCAGCAGTGAAACCGGTTTGACCCAGCATTTT
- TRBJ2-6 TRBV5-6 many CASSLAGSGANVLTF TGTGCCAGCAGCTTGGCGGGCTCTGGGGCCAACGTCCTGACTTTC
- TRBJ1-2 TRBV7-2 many CASSLVTAVNYGYTF TGTGCCAGCAGCTTAGTAACGGCCGTTAACTATGGCTACACCTTC
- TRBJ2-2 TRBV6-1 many CASWGDTGELFF TGTGCCAGCTGGGGGGACACCGGGGAGCTGTTTTTT
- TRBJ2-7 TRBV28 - CATVRDGYEQYF TGTGCCACCGTTCGGGACGGCTACGAGCAGTACTTC
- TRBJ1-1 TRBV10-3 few CAIRSQGKTEAFF TGTGCCATCCGATCCCAGGGGAAGACTGAAGCTTTCTTT
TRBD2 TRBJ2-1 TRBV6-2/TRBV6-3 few CASRFSGRAGSNEQFF TGTGCCAGCAGATTTAGCGGGAGGGCCGGGAGTAATGAGCAGTTCTTC
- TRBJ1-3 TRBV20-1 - CSARGNGNTIYF TGCAGTGCTAGGGGTAATGGAAACACCATATATTTT
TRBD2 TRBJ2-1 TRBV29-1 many CSLQGLAGGSAYNEQFF TGCAGCCTCCAAGGACTAGCGGGAGGTAGCGCCTACAATGAGCAGTTCTTC
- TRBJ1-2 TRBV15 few CATSRLGDYGYTF TGTGCCACCAGCAGATTAGGAGACTATGGCTACACCTTC
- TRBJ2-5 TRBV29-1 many CSVEVGGAETQYF TGCAGCGTTGAAGTGGGGGGCGCGGAGACCCAGTACTTC
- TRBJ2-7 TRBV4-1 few CASSQTLGVEKQYF TGCGCCAGCAGCCAAACCCTAGGCGTGGAGAAGCAGTACTTC
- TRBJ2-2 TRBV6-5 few CASRPGATGELFF TGTGCCAGCAGGCCAGGGGCCACCGGGGAGCTGTTTTTT
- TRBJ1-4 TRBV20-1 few CSVFRVQLNEKLFF TGCAGTGTGTTCCGGGTGCAGCTAAATGAAAAACTGTTTTTT
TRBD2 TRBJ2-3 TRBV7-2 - CASSVLAGGPADTQYF TGTGCCAGCAGCGTACTAGCGGGGGGCCCCGCAGATACGCAGTATTTT
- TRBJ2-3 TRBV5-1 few CASETGEGDTQYF TGCGCCAGCGAGACAGGGGAGGGGGATACGCAGTATTTT
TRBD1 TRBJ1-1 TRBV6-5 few CASSYRTGGMFPAFF TGTGCCAGCAGTTACCGGACAGGGGGCATGTTTCCAGCTTTCTTT